This T cell receptor (beta chain) was documented in a study of blood T cell repertoires in COVID-19. Study summary: Samples came from the United States, Italy and Spain, spanning acute and convalescent COVID-19.

This clone was recorded a few times. The table came from immunoSEQ multiplex PCR; TCRdb's copy has only in-frame clones and leaves some out. The table has 200,000 to 300,000 clones, 88% seen once. Adults between roughly 18 and 89 years of age took part from 20 to 25 US areas. Researchers sorted participants into cohorts using their self-reported clinical history. Sequencing was performed on PBMCs or T cells enriched from blood (not recorded which). The source is a woman between 35 and 50 years old with acute COVID-19.

The CDR3 sequence: CASSLATSYGYTF. CDR3 nucleotides: TGTGCCAGCAGCTTAGCTACATCTTACGGCTACACCTTC. The chain joins TRBV7-2 to TRBJ1-2; D is unclear. CDR1 is SGHTA and CDR2 is FQGNSA in the germline V gene. The ends were cut back, 0 bases at V and 8 bases at J, with 10 bases in the middle. The CDR3 runs 13 residues.